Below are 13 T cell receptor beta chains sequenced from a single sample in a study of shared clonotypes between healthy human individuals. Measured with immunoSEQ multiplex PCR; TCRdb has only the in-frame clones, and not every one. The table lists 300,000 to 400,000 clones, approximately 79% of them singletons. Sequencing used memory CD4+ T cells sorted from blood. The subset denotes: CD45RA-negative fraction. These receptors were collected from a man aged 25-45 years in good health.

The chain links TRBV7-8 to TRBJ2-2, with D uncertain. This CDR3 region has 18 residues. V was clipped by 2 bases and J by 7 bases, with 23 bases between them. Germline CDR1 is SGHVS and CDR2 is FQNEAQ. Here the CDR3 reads CASSLFLQTSPMVGELFF. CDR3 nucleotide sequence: TGTGCCAGCAGCTTATTTTTACAGACTTCCCCCATGGTCGGGGAGCTGTTTTTT.

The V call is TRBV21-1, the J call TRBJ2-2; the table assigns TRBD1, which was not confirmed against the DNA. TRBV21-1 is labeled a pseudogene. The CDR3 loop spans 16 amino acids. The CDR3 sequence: CASSKIRTGDTGELFF. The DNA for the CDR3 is TGTGCCAGCAGCAAAATTAGGACAGGGGACACCGGGGAGCTGTTTTTT.

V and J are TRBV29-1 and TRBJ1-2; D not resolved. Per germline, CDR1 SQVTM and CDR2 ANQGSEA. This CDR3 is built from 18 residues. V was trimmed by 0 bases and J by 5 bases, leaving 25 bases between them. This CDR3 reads CSVEDQRATHSAGYGYTF. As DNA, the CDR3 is TGCAGCGTTGAAGATCAAAGGGCCACCCATTCTGCAGGATATGGCTACACCTTC.

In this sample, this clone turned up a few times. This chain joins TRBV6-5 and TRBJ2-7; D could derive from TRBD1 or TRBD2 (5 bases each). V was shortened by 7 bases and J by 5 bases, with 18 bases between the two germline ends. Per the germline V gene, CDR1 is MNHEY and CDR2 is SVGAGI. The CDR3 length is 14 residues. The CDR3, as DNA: TGTGCCAGCACCCAGGGACCGTACAACCACGAGCAGTACTTC. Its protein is CASTQGPYNHEQYF.

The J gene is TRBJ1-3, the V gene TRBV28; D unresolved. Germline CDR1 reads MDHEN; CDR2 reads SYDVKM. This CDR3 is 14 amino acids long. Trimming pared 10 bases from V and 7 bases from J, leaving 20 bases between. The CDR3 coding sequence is TGTGCCACCGCGACCTTCGGTAGGTATAACACCATATATTTT. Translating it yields CATATFGRYNTIYF.

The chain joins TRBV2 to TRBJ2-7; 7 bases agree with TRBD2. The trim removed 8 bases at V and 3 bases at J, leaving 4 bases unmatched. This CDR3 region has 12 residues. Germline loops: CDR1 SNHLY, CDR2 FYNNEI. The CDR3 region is CASGGGDYEQYF. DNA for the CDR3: TGTGCCAGCGGGGGAGGGGACTACGAGCAGTACTTC.

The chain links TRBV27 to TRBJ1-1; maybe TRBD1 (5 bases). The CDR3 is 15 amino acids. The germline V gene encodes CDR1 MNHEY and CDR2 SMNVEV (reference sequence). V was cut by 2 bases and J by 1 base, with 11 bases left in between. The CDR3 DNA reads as TGTGCCAGCAGTTTAGTACAGGCCCCGAACACTGAAGCTTTCTTT. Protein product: CASSLVQAPNTEAFF.

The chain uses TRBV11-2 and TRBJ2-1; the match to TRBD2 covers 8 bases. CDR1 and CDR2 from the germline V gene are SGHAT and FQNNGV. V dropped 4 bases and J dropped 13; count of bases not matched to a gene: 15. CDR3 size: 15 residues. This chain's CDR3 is CASSSPGTRSPVQFF. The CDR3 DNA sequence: TGTGCCAGCAGCTCCCCCGGGACTAGATCCCCGGTACAGTTCTTC.

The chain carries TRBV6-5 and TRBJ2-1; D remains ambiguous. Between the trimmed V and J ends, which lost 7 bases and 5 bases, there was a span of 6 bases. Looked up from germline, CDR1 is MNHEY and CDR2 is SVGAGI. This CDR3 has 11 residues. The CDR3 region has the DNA TGTGCCAGCACCCTACACAATGAGCAGTTCTTC. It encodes CASTLHNEQFF.

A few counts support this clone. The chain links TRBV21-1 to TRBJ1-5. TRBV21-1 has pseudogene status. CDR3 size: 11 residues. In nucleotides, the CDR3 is TGTGCCAGCAGCAAAACCCGGCCCCAGCATTTT. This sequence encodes CASSKTRPQHF.

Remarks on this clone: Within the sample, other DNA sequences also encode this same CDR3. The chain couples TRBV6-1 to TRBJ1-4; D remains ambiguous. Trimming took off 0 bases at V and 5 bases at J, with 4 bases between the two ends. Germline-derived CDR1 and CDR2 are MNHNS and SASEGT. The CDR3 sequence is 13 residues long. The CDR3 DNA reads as TGTGCCAGCAGTGAAGCAGGGAATGAAAAACTGTTTTTT. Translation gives CASSEAGNEKLFF.

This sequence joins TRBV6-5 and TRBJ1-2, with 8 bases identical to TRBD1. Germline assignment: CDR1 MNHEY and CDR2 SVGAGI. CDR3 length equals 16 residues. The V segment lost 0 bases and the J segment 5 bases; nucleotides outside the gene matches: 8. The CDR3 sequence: CASSYSWTGNPYGYTF. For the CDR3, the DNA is TGTGCCAGCAGTTACTCCTGGACAGGGAATCCGTATGGCTACACCTTC.

The CDR3 sequence: CASSLAGSRTGGYTF. In nucleotides, the CDR3 is TGTGCCAGCAGTTTGGCAGGGTCCCGAACGGGAGGCTACACCTTC. This sequence joins TRBV28 and TRBJ1-2; the D gene is possibly TRBD1 (5 bases). V was trimmed by 3 bases and J by 8 bases, leaving 19 bases between them. Germline V CDR1 and CDR2: MDHEN, SYDVKM. This CDR3 is 15 amino acids long.